This T cell receptor (beta chain) was sequenced during a study of T cell responses to AZD1222 COVID-19 vaccine (dated by TCRdb to the early 2020s). For context, the study as a whole: AZD1222 recipients given second doses at about 4 weeks or at about 12 weeks were pooled, since spike-specific TCR depth and breadth were not found to differ between the two schedules. TCR sequencing was performed for approximately 240 trial participants, of whom about 200 were given two doses of AZD1222 and roughly 25 were given two doses of MenACWY control vaccine. Trial participants were enrolled by age into 18-55, 56-69 and 70-plus year subgroups, with about 150, 27 and 61 TCR-sequenced participants respectively. Points the paper makes about the study in general: Most participants were white British and females outnumbered males, and the authors suggested that clonal diversity may have been underestimated. The 56-69-year group was small, and its depth increase did not reach significance, likely because of low power. Because no samples from the day 14 peak response were available, repertoires could be characterized only after the peak T cell response. After two AZD1222 doses, both the breadth and the depth of spike-specific TCRs were significantly higher than at day 0 and than in MenACWY recipients. Epitopes outside the regions mutated in the B.1.351 and B.1.1.7 variants were reportedly recognized by nearly half of the unique spike-specific TCRs. Conclusions about previously exposed vaccinees were limited because only 5 or 6 AZD1222 recipients were SARS-CoV-2 seropositive at baseline. The vaccine-associated CD4 TCRs covered the entire spike protein, and the dominant responses fell in regions 160-218 and 743-854.

Worth noting for this clone: The specificity of this receptor is unknown. Within one base of it there is no much larger clone, and no base qualities were kept.

The CDR3 regions of human TCRbeta chains were subjected to immunosequencing. The published analysis was carried out like this. Repertoire TCRs were matched against a reference library of SARS-CoV-2-specific TCRs generated with the MIRA antigen-specificity platform. Breadth meant the fraction of unique TCRs that were SARS-CoV-2-associated, whereas depth meant the fraction of total T cells that were SARS-CoV-2-associated. Using the MIRA data, each spike-specific TCR was mapped to the spike region that the TCR reacts to and placed in a CD4 or CD8 class. Log10-transformed breadth and depth values were compared by one-way ANOVA with Sidak's multiple comparisons tests. The clones in this table, taken by TCRdb from immuneACCESS, are in-frame only. Not every clone is retained; where verified, under half of the shortfall comes from an unresolved V gene, and the cause of the rest is unknown. V, J and clone size reflect that table, while D and trimming were determined from the DNA. The sample table shows about 130,000 clones, and about 86% are seen once. Roughly 12% of the sample belongs to the ten largest clones.

Per the publication, the time point label means: baseline before first vaccination. Vaccinee samples were obtained from the UK trials COV001 and COV002, which included a single-blind randomized controlled phase 2/3 trial of AZD1222 (ChAdOx1 nCoV-19) in healthy adults. Trial participant PBMC samples were collected at day 0 and day 28 after the second dose for TCRbeta chain sequencing. CDR1 and CDR2, per the germline V gene (reference sequence), are LGHDT and YNNKEL. V gives up 3 bases and J gives up 4 bases, and the segment between their germline ends measures 22 bases. Measured from the cysteine to the phenylalanine, the CDR3 is 18 residues long. The entry retains the CDR3 DNA only, 54 bases that are in frame from base 1.

Material: peripheral blood, obtained on day 0 of AZD1222 vaccination. The sequence links TRBV3-1 (or the pseudogene TRBV3-2) to TRBJ2-1; tentative D gene TRBD2, with 7 bases matching. The TCR sequence derives from an adult in good health. DNA sequence: TGTGCCAGCAGCCAGGGGGCCAGGGCGGGAGCGCAGTACAATGAGCAGTTCTTC. Its amino acids are CASSQGARAGAQYNEQFF.